The 5 T cell receptor beta chains presented below share a single source sample, sequenced in a study of T cell changes during pregnancy in multiple sclerosis. Repertoires were generated with immunoSEQ multiplex PCR, while TCRdb's copy carries only in-frame clones and drops some. The sample contains about 67,000 clones, roughly 90% of which appear only once. The sequences come from peripheral blood, collected in the first trimester of pregnancy. The receptors derive from a female donor in good health, enrolled as a control in a pregnancy study.

The chain carries TRBV6-1 and TRBJ1-1, with D maybe TRBD1 (5 bases). V lost 3 bases and J lost 6, with 14 bases in between. Germline loops: CDR1 MNHNS, CDR2 SASEGT. This CDR3 has 14 residues. The CDR3 spells CASSDAVEGAEAFF. In DNA form, the CDR3 reads TGTGCCAGCAGTGACGCGGTCGAAGGGGCTGAAGCTTTCTTT.

The V call is TRBV6-1, the J call TRBJ2-7, with 7 bases fitting TRBD1. Germline lookup yields CDR1 MNHNS and CDR2 SASEGT. CDR3 length equals 16 residues. Trimming took 0 bases from V and 2 from J; bases not matched to a gene: 7. CDR3 region: CASSEAPRQGTYEQYF. In nucleotides, the CDR3 is TGTGCCAGCAGTGAAGCCCCCCGACAGGGTACCTACGAGCAGTACTTC.

The genes are TRBV5-6 and TRBJ2-3, with D unclear. The CDR3 runs 12 residues. Deletions cut 3 bases from V and 3 bases from J, with 5 bases between. Looked up from germline, CDR1 is SGHDT and CDR2 is YYEEEE. CDR3 nucleotides: TGTGCCAGCAGCTCCCTAACAGATACGCAGTATTTT. Protein sequence: CASSSLTDTQYF.

In the case of this clone: At one end the junction does not follow the germline gene, possibly because of a read error. This rearrangement joins TRBV6-4 to TRBJ2-7; 9 bases fit TRBD1. This CDR3 spans 12 amino acids. Looked up from germline, CDR1 is MRHNA and CDR2 is SNTAGT. CDR3 nucleotide sequence: TGTGCCAGCAAGACCGCTCGGGACAGGGCGCTTTTC. Translating gives CASKTARDRALF.

The J gene is TRBJ1-5, the V gene TRBV28; no clear D gene. Trimming took 5 bases from V and 3 from J, leaving 17 bases between them. The CDR3 length is 16 residues. CDR1 and CDR2 from the germline V gene are MDHEN and SYDVKM. CDR3 nucleotides: TGTGCCAGCAGTCTAAAGGTCCCAGGACTCAATCAGCCCCAGCATTTT. This gives the protein CASSLKVPGLNQPQHF.